These 26 T cell receptor beta chains originate from one sample sequenced in a study of cytomegalovirus exposure and HLA in healthy donors. With 60 Vbeta and 13 Jbeta primers, the PCR was carried out. Measured with immunoSEQ multiplex PCR; TCRdb has only the in-frame clones, and not every one. The sample carries fewer than 180,000 clones, around 75% recorded once. The source material was PBMCs. These receptors originate from a human donor in good health.

The rearrangement joins TRBV20-1 to TRBJ2-5; D perhaps matches TRBD2 (5 bases). Germline assignment: CDR1 DFQATT and CDR2 SNEGSKA (reference sequence). The CDR3 loop spans 11 amino acids. Trimming left V 7 bases short and J 3 bases short, with 9 bases between. The CDR3 protein is CSVGGEETQYF. As DNA, the CDR3 is TGCAGTGTAGGAGGCGAAGAGACCCAGTACTTC.

This rearrangement joins TRBV19 to TRBJ2-3; D gene uncertain. Germline lookup yields CDR1 LNHDA and CDR2 SQIVND (reference sequence). The CDR3 contains 12 residues. Trimming cost V 6 bases and J 5 bases, with 9 bases left between them. The CDR3 is CASSLNVDTQYF. Written as DNA, the CDR3 is TGTGCCAGTAGCCTTAATGTAGATACGCAGTATTTT.

This chain connects TRBV7-9 to TRBJ1-1, with D unresolved. Trimming removed 11 bases from V and 1 base from J, with 14 bases in between. The germline V gene has CDR1 SEHNR and CDR2 FQNEAQ (reference sequence). CDR3 length: 13 residues. This chain's CDR3 is CALGRVSNTEAFF. In DNA, the CDR3 is TGTGCCCTCGGGAGGGTTTCGAACACTGAAGCTTTCTTT.

The chain recombines TRBV20-1 with TRBJ2-1; no reliable D call. The V gene lost 6 bases and the J gene lost 3 bases, with 3 bases spanning the gap. The CDR3 consists of 10 residues. From germline, CDR1 is DFQATT and CDR2 SNEGSKA (reference sequence). CDR3 sequence reads: CSAYYNEQFF. For the CDR3, the DNA is TGCAGTGCATACTACAATGAGCAGTTCTTC.

The J gene is TRBJ2-7, the V gene TRBV5-1; 9 bases map to TRBD2. From germline, CDR1 is SGHRS and CDR2 YFSETQ. Germline trimming cut 1 base from V and 4 bases from J; bases unmatched to any gene: 3. The CDR3 sequence is 14 residues long. In nucleotides, the CDR3 is TGCGCCAGCAGCTTGCGCGGGGGGGCGTACGAGCAGTACTTC. It encodes CASSLRGGAYEQYF.

The rearrangement uses TRBV2 and TRBJ1-5, with 11 bases lining up with TRBD1. The germline CDR1 and CDR2 sequences are SNHLY and FYNNEI. The CDR3 runs 15 residues. The J segment lost 6 bases and the V segment lost 6 bases, leaving 7 bases of the junction unmatched. The CDR3 here is CASRSGQGDAQPQHF. For the CDR3, the DNA is TGTGCCAGCAGGTCGGGACAGGGGGATGCTCAGCCCCAGCATTTT.

The chain is built from TRBV28 and TRBJ2-1; TRBD2 aligns across 13 bases. Germline V gene sequence: CDR1 MDHEN, CDR2 SYDVKM. The J segment lost 3 bases and the V segment lost 8 bases, leaving 7 bases of the junction unmatched. This CDR3 comprises 16 residues. CDR3 nucleotides: TGTGCCAGCGCCGGGACTAGCGGGAACCTCTACAATGAGCAGTTCTTC. It yields the protein CASAGTSGNLYNEQFF. Based on the CDR3 plus reference TRBV28 and TRBJ2-1, the full variable domain is DVKVTQSSRYLVKRTGEKVFLECVQDMDHENMFWYRQDPGLGLRLIYFSYDVKMKEKGDIPEGYSVSREKKERFSLILESASTNQTSMYLCASAGTSGNLYNEQFFGPGTRLTVL.

This chain uses TRBV11-2 with TRBJ1-1, with D tentatively TRBD1 (5 bases). Germline CDR1 and CDR2: SGHAT and FQNNGV. V lost 3 bases and J lost 1, with 18 bases in between. The CDR3 loop spans 17 amino acids. In DNA form, the CDR3 reads TGTGCCAGCAGCTTGCCCAGGGTGGCCATAAAGAACACTGAAGCTTTCTTT. Protein product: CASSLPRVAIKNTEAFF.

This chain links TRBV2 with TRBJ2-5, with D possibly TRBD1 on 7 matching bases. This CDR3 spans 14 amino acids. Trimming left V 6 bases short and J 3 bases short, with 14 bases between. The germline V gene encodes CDR1 SNHLY and CDR2 FYNNEI. The CDR3 protein is CASRGGQYEETQYF. CDR3 bases: TGTGCCAGCAGGGGGGGACAGTACGAAGAGACCCAGTACTTC.

The V gene is TRBV7-8, the J gene TRBJ1-2; 9 nucleotides line up with TRBD1. In germline, CDR1 is SGHVS, CDR2 FQNEAQ. Germline trimming cut 0 bases from V and 7 bases from J; bases unmatched to any gene: 6. This CDR3 is 15 amino acids long. CDR3 protein: CASSLAGQGMSGYTF. For the CDR3, the DNA is TGTGCCAGCAGCTTAGCCGGACAGGGGATGAGTGGCTACACCTTC.

The chain uses TRBV5-3 and TRBJ2-7, with a possible D match to TRBD2 (6 bases). TRBV5-3 is an ORF, and what it does is uncertain. V was trimmed by 4 bases and J by 2 bases, leaving 19 bases between them. This CDR3 is 16 amino acids long. CDR3 protein: CARSHVADLLTYEQYF. CDR3 bases: TGTGCCAGAAGCCACGTAGCGGACTTATTAACCTACGAGCAGTACTTC.

The rearrangement uses TRBV6-5 and TRBJ2-3, with no clear D. Germline V gene lookup returns CDR1 MNHEY and CDR2 SVGAGI. V lost 6 bases and J 6 bases, leaving 7 bases between the germline ends. This CDR3 contains 11 residues. The CDR3 nucleotides read TGTGCCAGCAGCCTTATGGATACGCAGTATTTT. Translation: CASSLMDTQYF.

The chain couples TRBV18 to TRBJ2-7; 7 positions match TRBD1. The CDR3 spans 18 residues. Germline V gives CDR1 KGHSH, CDR2 LQKENI. The V gene end was trimmed by 1 base and the J gene end by 2 bases; junction bases not matched to a gene: 14. The CDR3 reads CASSPLNRGTWAAYEQYF. As DNA, the CDR3 is TGTGCCAGCTCACCACTTAACAGGGGAACTTGGGCGGCCTACGAGCAGTACTTC.

V gene TRBV5-1 combines with J gene TRBJ2-1; TRBD2 matches at 13 bases. With V trimmed by 2 bases and J by 5 bases, 1 base remained unmatched. Germline CDR1 reads SGHRS; CDR2 reads YFSETQ. The length of the CDR3 is 15 residues. The CDR3 DNA reads TGCGCCAGCAGCTTACTAGCGGGAGGGGACAATGAGCAGTTCTTC. Translated, it gives CASSLLAGGDNEQFF.

This sequence joins TRBV11-2 and TRBJ1-5, with TRBD1 matching 7 bases. CDR3 length: 14 amino acids. Germline V gene data show CDR1 as SGHAT and CDR2 as FQNNGV. The ends lost 7 bases at V and 4 bases at J; junction bases unmatched: 7. CDR3 nucleotides: TGTGCCAGCAACTCCGGGACAGATAATCAGCCCCAGCATTTT. Translating gives CASNSGTDNQPQHF.

This sequence joins TRBV5-5 and TRBJ2-7, with D possibly TRBD2 on 6 matching bases. V lost 1 base to trimming and J lost 4 bases, with 18 bases between them. This CDR3 has 16 amino acids. From germline, CDR1 is SGHKS and CDR2 YYEKEE (reference sequence). Written as DNA, the CDR3 is TGTGCCAGCAGCTTGCGTGGTGGGGCGGGGTCATACGAGCAGTACTTC. Translation: CASSLRGGAGSYEQYF.

The rearrangement joins TRBV27 to TRBJ2-2; tentative D call: TRBD2 (6 bases). Trimming cost V 0 bases and J 3 bases, with 11 bases left between them. The CDR3 has 16 residues. Germline assignment: CDR1 MNHEY and CDR2 SMNVEV (reference sequence). The CDR3 DNA sequence: TGTGCCAGCAGTTTATCTGGCGGGGAGTACACCGGGGAGCTGTTTTTT. Amino acid sequence: CASSLSGGEYTGELFF.

This clone was seen only once. V usage is TRBV15 and J usage is TRBJ2-1, with D unresolved. The ends were cut back, 0 bases at V and 12 bases at J, with 9 bases in the middle. The CDR3 has 12 residues. CDR1 LNHNV and CDR2 YYDKDF come from the germline V gene (reference sequence). CDR3 sequence (DNA): TGTGCCACCAGCAGAGATAAATCCCGGCAGTTCTTC. Protein product: CATSRDKSRQFF.

The table lists this clone with a count of one. The CDR3 nucleotides read TGTGCCAGCAGACTAGCGGGACGTTACAATGAGCAGTTCTTC. Translating gives CASRLAGRYNEQFF. This chain joins TRBV19 and TRBJ2-1; 11 bases are a match to TRBD2. The junction had 5 bases not matched to a gene; V was cut back by 9 bases and J by 4 bases. Germline V lookup: CDR1 LNHDA, CDR2 SQIVND (reference sequence). CDR3 length equals 14 residues. The complete variable domain, with remaining parts taken from reference TRBV19 and TRBJ2-1, reads DGGITQSPKYLFRKEGQNVTLSCEQNLNHDAMYWYRQDPGQGLRLIYYSQIVNDFQKGDIAEGYSVSREKKESFPLTVTSAQKNPTAFYLCASRLAGRYNEQFFGPGTRLTVL.

The chain is built from TRBV4-1 and TRBJ2-7; TRBD1 is a possible D gene (6 bases). CDR3 length: 17 amino acids. Trimming removed 2 bases from V and 2 bases from J, with 19 bases in between. The V gene's germline CDR1 is MGHRA and CDR2 YSYEKL. For the CDR3, the DNA is TGCGCCAGCAGCCAACTATCCGGGACATTGAGGACCTACGAGCAGTACTTC. This gives the protein CASSQLSGTLRTYEQYF.

This sequence joins TRBV6-1 and TRBJ2-3; TRBD1 agrees at 7 bases. Germline V gives CDR1 MNHNS, CDR2 SASEGT. Trimming removed 6 bases from V and 2 bases from J; junction bases left unmatched: 5. The CDR3 covers 14 residues. CDR3 protein: CASRWTGSTDTQYF. The CDR3 DNA follows: TGTGCCAGCAGGTGGACAGGTTCCACAGATACGCAGTATTTT.

This sequence joins TRBV29-1 and TRBJ1-1; D call uncertain. V lost 5 bases, J lost 5 bases, and 6 bases lay in between. Germline CDR1 reads SQVTM; CDR2 reads ANQGSEA. This CDR3 region has 10 residues. CDR3 region: CSVYPTEAFF. In nucleotides, the CDR3 is TGCAGCGTTTATCCTACTGAAGCTTTCTTT.

This chain links TRBV2 with TRBJ2-2; weak D call: TRBD1 (5 bases). Germline CDR1 and CDR2: SNHLY and FYNNEI. Trimming shortened V by 3 bases and J by 1 base, and 12 bases separated the two germline ends. This CDR3 has 16 residues. The CDR3 here is CASSDLGEQNTGELFF. The DNA for the CDR3 is TGTGCCAGCAGTGATCTAGGGGAACAGAACACCGGGGAGCTGTTTTTT. The full variable domain, completed using reference TRBV2 and TRBJ2-2, is EPEVTQTPSHQVTQMGQEVILRCVPISNHLYFYWYRQILGQKVEFLVSFYNNEISEKSEIFDDQFSVERPDGSNFTLKIRSTKLEDSAMYFCASSDLGEQNTGELFFGEGSRLTVL.

This rearrangement joins TRBV15 to TRBJ1-2, with 9 bases lining up with TRBD1. This CDR3 comprises 15 residues. Losses at the gene ends were 0 bases for V and 7 bases for J; bases not matched to a gene: 6. CDR1 is LNHNV, CDR2 YYDKDF, per germline (reference sequence). The CDR3: CATSRDMGDRVGYTF. The CDR3 bases are TGTGCCACCAGCAGAGATATGGGGGACAGGGTTGGCTACACCTTC.

The V and J genes are TRBV10-3 and TRBJ2-1; D remains unclear. Trimming took 9 bases from V and 5 from J, leaving 8 bases between them. Germline V gene data show CDR1 as ENHRY and CDR2 as SYGVKD. This CDR3 spans 11 amino acids. DNA for the CDR3: TGTGCCATAGCACTGAACAATGAGCAGTTCTTC. It encodes CAIALNNEQFF.

This clone showed up just a few times. The chain employs TRBV5-4 and TRBJ1-3; 8 bases are shared with TRBD1. This CDR3 is built from 16 residues. V was pared by 0 bases and J by 3 bases, with 5 bases of the junction left unmatched. Germline V gene sequence: CDR1 SGHNT, CDR2 YYREEE (reference sequence). CDR3 residues: CASSLGTGSHGNTIYF. In DNA, the CDR3 is TGTGCCAGCAGCTTGGGGACAGGGTCACATGGAAACACCATATATTTT.